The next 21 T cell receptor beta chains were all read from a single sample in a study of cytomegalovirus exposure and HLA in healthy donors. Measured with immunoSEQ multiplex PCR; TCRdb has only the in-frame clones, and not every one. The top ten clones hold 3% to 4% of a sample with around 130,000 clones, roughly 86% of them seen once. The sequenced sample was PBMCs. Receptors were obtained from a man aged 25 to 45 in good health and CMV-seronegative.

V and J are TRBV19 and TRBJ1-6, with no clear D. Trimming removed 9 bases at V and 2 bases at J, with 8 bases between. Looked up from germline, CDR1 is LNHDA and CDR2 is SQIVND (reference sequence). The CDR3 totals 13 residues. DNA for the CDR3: TGTGCCAGCGGTCGCACCTATAATTCACCCCTCCACTTT. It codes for CASGRTYNSPLHF.

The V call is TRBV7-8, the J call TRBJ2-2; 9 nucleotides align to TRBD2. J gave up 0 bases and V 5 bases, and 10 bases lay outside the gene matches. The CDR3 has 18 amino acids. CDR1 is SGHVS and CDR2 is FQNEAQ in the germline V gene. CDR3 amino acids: CASSGSRGGEANTGELFF. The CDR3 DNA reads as TGTGCCAGCAGCGGTTCCCGCGGGGGGGAAGCGAACACCGGGGAGCTGTTTTTT. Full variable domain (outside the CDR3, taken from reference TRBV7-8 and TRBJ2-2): GAGVSQSPRYKVAKRGQDVALRCDPISGHVSLFWYQQALGQGPEFLTYFQNEAQLDKSGLPSDRFFAERPEGSVSTLKIQRTQQEDSAVYLCASSGSRGGEANTGELFFGEGSRLTVL.

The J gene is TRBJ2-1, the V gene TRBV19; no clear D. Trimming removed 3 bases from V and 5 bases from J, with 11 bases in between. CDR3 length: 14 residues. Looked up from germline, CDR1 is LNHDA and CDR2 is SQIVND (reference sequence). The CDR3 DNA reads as TGTGCCAGTAGTATGGAGTTGACCGACAATGAGCAGTTCTTC. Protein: CASSMELTDNEQFF.

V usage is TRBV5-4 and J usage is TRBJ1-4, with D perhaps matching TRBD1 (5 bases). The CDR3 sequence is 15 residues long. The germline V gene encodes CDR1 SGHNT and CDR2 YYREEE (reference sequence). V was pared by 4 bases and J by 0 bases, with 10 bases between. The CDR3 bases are TGTGCCAGCAGCCGTGACAGTGCAACTAATGAAAAACTGTTTTTT. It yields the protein CASSRDSATNEKLFF. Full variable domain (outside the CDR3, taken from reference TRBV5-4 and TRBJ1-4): ETGVTQSPTHLIKTRGQQVTLRCSSQSGHNTVSWYQQALGQGPQFIFQYYREEENGRGNFPPRFSGLQFPNYSSELNVNALELDDSALYLCASSRDSATNEKLFFGSGTQLSVL.

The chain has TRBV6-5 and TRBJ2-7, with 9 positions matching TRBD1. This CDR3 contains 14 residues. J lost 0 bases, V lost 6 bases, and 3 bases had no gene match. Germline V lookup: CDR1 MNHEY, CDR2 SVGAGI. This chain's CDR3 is CASSRQGGSYEQYF. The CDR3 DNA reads TGTGCCAGCAGCCGACAGGGGGGCTCCTACGAGCAGTACTTC.

CDR3 nucleotide sequence: TGCGCCAGCAGTTCAGGACAGGACACTGAAGCTTTCTTT. It encodes CASSSGQDTEAFF. V usage is TRBV5-1 and J usage is TRBJ1-1; TRBD1 agrees at 7 bases. The CDR3 runs 13 residues. The V and J ends lost 5 bases and 3 bases, in that order; junction bases with no gene match: 4. CDR1 and CDR2 from the germline V gene are SGHRS and YFSETQ. Supplemented by reference TRBV5-1 and TRBJ1-1, the full variable domain reads KAGVTQTPRYLIKTRGQQVTLSCSPISGHRSVSWYQQTPGQGLQFLFEYFSETQRNKGNFPGRFSGRQFSNSRSEMNVSTLELGDSALYLCASSSGQDTEAFFGQGTRLTVV.

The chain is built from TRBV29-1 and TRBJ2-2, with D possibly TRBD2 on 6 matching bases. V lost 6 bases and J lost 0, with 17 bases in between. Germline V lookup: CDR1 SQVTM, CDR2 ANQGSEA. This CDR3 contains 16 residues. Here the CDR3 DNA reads TGCAGCGTCGCAACCCTGGGACTTACGAACACCGGGGAGCTGTTTTTT. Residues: CSVATLGLTNTGELFF.

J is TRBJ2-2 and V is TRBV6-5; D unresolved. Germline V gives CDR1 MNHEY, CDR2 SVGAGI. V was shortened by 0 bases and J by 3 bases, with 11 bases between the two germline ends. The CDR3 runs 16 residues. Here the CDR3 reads CASSYSRPVYTGELFF. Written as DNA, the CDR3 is TGTGCCAGCAGTTACTCGCGCCCGGTCTACACCGGGGAGCTGTTTTTT.

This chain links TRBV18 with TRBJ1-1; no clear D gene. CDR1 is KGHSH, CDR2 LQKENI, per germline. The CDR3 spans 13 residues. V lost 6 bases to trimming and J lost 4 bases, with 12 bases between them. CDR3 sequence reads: CASSPAGVTEAFF. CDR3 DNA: TGTGCCAGCTCCCCCGCCGGGGTCACTGAAGCTTTCTTT.

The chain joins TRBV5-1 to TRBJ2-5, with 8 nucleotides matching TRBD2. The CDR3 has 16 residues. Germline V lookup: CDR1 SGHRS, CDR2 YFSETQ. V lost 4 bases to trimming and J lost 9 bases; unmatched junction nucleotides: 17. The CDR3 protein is CASSPAGTRGLVAQYF. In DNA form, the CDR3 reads TGCGCCAGCAGCCCGGCCGGGACTAGGGGATTGGTTGCCCAGTACTTC.

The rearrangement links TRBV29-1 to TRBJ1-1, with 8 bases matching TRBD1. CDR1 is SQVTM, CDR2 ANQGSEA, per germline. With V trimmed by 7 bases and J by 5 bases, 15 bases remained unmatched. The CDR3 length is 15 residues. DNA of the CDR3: TGCAGCGGTCATGGCTCGCAGGGGGCGAGGACTGAAGCTTTCTTT. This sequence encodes CSGHGSQGARTEAFF. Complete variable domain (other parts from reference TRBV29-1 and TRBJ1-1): SAVISQKPSRDICQRGTSLTIQCQVDSQVTMMFWYRQQPGQSLTLIATANQGSEATYESGFVIDKFPISRPNLTFSTLTVSNMSPEDSSIYLCSGHGSQGARTEAFFGQGTRLTVV.

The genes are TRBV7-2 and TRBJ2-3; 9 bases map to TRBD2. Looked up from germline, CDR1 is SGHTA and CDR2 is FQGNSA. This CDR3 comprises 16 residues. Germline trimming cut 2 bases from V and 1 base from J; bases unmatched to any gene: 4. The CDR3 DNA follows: TGTGCCAGCAGCTTATGGGCGGGGGGGGGCACAGATACGCAGTATTTT. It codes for CASSLWAGGGTDTQYF.

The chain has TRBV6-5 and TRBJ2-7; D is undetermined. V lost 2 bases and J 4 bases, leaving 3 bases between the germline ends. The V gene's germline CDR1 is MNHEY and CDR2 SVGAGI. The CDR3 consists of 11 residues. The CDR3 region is CASSYRYEQYF. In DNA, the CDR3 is TGTGCCAGCAGTTACCGGTACGAGCAGTACTTC.

The CDR3 region has the DNA TGCGCCAGCAGCTTGGCACCGGGACAGGCTAACTCCTACGAGCAGTACTTC. It yields the protein CASSLAPGQANSYEQYF. This chain joins TRBV5-1 and TRBJ2-7, with 8 bases matching TRBD1. Trimming at V came to 0 bases and at J to 0 bases, leaving 8 bases not matched to a gene. The germline V gene encodes CDR1 SGHRS and CDR2 YFSETQ. The CDR3 length is 17 residues.

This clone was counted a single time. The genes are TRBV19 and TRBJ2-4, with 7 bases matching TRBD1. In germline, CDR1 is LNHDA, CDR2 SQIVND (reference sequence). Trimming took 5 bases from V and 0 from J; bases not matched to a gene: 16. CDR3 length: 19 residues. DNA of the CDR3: TGTGCCAGTAGTTCAGGGACAGCCCGATTAGAGCTAGCCAAAAACATTCAGTACTTC. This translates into CASSSGTARLELAKNIQYF.

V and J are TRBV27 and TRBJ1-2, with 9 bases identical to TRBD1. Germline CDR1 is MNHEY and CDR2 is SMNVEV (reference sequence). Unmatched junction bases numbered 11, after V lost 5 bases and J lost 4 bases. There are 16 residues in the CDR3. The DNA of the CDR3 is TGTGCCAGCAGTCCGCGAGGGACAGGGAAGCTCTATGGCTACACCTTC. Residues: CASSPRGTGKLYGYTF.

CDR3 sequence: CASGYYPGEAFF. CDR3 DNA sequence: TGTGCCAGCGGCTACTACCCGGGTGAAGCTTTCTTT. The J gene is TRBJ1-1, the V gene TRBV27; D is ambiguous. CDR3 length: 12 amino acids. Germline V lookup: CDR1 MNHEY, CDR2 SMNVEV (reference sequence). The V end was cut by 8 bases, the J end by 7 bases, with 14 bases between.

In DNA, the CDR3 is TGTGCCAGCAGCTTTAACCCGGGACAGGGGAGGAATGAGCAGTTCTTC. This sequence encodes CASSFNPGQGRNEQFF. The chain employs TRBV7-9 and TRBJ2-1, with TRBD1 matching 10 bases. CDR3 length equals 16 residues. J was trimmed by 7 bases and V by 3 bases; bases with no gene match: 9. Per the germline V gene, CDR1 is SEHNR and CDR2 is FQNEAQ (reference sequence).

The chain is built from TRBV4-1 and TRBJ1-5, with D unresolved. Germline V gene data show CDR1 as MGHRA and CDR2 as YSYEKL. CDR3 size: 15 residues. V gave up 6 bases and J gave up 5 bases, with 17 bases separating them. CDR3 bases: TGCGCCAGCAGTCCCCCCGGCCGGGTAGATCAGCCCCAGCATTTT. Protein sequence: CASSPPGRVDQPQHF.

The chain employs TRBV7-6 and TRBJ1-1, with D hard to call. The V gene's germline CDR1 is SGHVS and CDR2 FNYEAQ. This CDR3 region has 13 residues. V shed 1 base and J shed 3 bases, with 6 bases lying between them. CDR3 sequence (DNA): TGTGCCAGCAGCTTAGGGCCCTACACTGAAGCTTTCTTT. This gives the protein CASSLGPYTEAFF.

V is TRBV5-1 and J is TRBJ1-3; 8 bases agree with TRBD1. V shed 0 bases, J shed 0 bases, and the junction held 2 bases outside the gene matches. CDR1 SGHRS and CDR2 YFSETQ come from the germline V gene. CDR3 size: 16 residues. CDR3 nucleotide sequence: TGCGCCAGCAGCTTGGGGACAGGGATCTCTGGAAACACCATATATTTT. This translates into CASSLGTGISGNTIYF.